This TCR beta chain was identified during a study of CXCR3-negative and CXCR3-positive naive CD8 T cells. Findings and caveats of the study: For CXCR3-positive naive cells, TRB CDR3s were more hydrophobic than those of CXCR3-negative naive cells. For naive cells, CXCR3-negative and CXCR3-positive subsets had similar TRBV-TRBJ usage; for memory cells, usage differed.

Libraries of TRB cDNA were made by 5' RACE and carried UMIs. TCRdb re-called the 5' RACE reads and catalogs CDR3 proteins one per entry, DNA excluded. This specimen shows approximately 100,000 distinct CDR3 sequences; the ten leading clones hold around 0.36%. The germline V gene encodes CDR1 MGHDK and CDR2 SYGVNS. The CDR3 consists of 16 residues. Remarks on this clonotype: Its antigen is currently unknown.

Sequencing was performed on naive CXCR3+ CD8+ T cells from blood. The subset: CD45RO-CCR7+CD27+CD95- naive CD8+ T cells expressing CXCR3 (TNR3+). This TCR derives from a human donor in good health. Some clones in this sample may be carry-over from other donors' samples. This chain links TRBV25-1 with TRBJ1-4; the TCRdb call, TRBD1, lacks DNA for checking. CDR3 protein: CASRPRWGATNEKLFF.